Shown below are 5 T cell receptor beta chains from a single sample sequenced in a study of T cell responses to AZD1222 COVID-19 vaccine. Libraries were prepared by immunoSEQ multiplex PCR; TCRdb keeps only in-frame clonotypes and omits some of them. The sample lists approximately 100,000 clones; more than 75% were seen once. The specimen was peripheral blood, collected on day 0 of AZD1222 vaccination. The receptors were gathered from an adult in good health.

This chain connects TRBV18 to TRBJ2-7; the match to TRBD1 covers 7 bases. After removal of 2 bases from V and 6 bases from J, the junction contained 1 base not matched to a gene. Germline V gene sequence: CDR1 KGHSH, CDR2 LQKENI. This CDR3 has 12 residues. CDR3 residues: CASSPDRAEQYF. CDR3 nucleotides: TGTGCCAGCTCACCAGACAGGGCCGAGCAGTACTTC. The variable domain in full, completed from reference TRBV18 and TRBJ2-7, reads NAGVMQNPRHLVRRRGQEARLRCSPMKGHSHVYWYRQLPEEGLKFMVYLQKENIIDESGMPKERFSAEFPKEGPSILRIQQVVRGDSAAYFCASSPDRAEQYFGPGTRLTVT.

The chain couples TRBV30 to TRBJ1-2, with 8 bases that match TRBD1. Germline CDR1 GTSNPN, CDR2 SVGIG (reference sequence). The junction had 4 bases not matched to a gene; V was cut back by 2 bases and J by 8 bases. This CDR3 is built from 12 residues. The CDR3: CAWSPGQGGYTF. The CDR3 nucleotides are TGTGCCTGGAGTCCAGGACAGGGCGGCTACACCTTC. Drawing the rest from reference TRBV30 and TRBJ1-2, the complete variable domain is SQTIHQWPATLVQPVGSPLSLECTVEGTSNPNLYWYRQAAGRGLQLLFYSVGIGQISSEVPQNLSASRPQDRQFILSSKKLLLSDSGFYLCAWSPGQGGYTFGSGTRLTVV.

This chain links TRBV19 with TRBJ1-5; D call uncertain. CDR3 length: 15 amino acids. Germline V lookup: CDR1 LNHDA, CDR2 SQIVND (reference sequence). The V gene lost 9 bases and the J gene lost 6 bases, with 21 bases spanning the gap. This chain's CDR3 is CASLLRAAGSQPQHF. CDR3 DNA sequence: TGTGCCAGCCTACTCCGGGCCGCGGGAAGTCAGCCCCAGCATTTT.

The DNA of the CDR3 is TGTGCCAGCAGCCGGGGTACCTCTGGGGCCAACGTCCTGACTTTC. Encoded protein: CASSRGTSGANVLTF. V gene TRBV3-1 (or the pseudogene TRBV3-2) combines with J gene TRBJ2-6; D is unclear. The CDR3 covers 15 residues. The V end was cut by 4 bases, the J end by 0 bases, with 7 bases between. The germline V gene has CDR1 LGHDT and CDR2 YNNKEL (reference sequence).

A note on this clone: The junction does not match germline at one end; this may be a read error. The CDR3 region is CAGSYGGTYEQYF. The CDR3, as DNA: TGTGCCGGCAGTTACGGGGGGACTTACGAGCAGTACTTC. The chain employs TRBV6-2 or TRBV6-3 and TRBJ2-7; TRBD2 aligns across 7 bases. The CDR3 extends over 13 amino acids. Germline CDR1 and CDR2: MNHEY and SVGEGT.